The rows below give T cell receptor beta chains drawn from one sample of a study of response to subunit inactivated influenza vaccine. TCRdb re-called the RT-PCR reads through MiXCR, storing one row per CDR3 protein. This table holds 450,000 to 600,000 distinct CDR3 sequences, about 17% found once. The material sequenced was CD4+ T cells sorted from PBMCs, taken around 25 months after vaccination. All receptors come from a man aged 50-75 years who received an inactivated influenza vaccine. Each CDR3 is given with its conserved first and last residue. The D gene is left open where the match is weak. Expanded clones are given a class, and other clones once, few, many or no size at all.

v_call,clone_size,j_call,d_call,cdr3_nt,cdr3_aa
TRBV2,few,TRBJ2-7,TRBD2,TGTGCCGGATCGGGAGGCTACGAGCAGTACTTC,CAGSGGYEQYF
TRBV9,-,TRBJ1-5,-,TGTGCCAGCAGCGTAGGGGGGGCTAACAATCAGCCCCAGCATTTT,CASSVGGANNQPQHF
TRBV20-1,-,TRBJ2-2,-,TGCAGTGCTCGACAAAACACTAGAAACACCGGGGAGCTGTTTTTT,CSARQNTRNTGELFF
TRBV6-1,-,TRBJ2-5,TRBD1,TGTGCCAGCAGCCGAACAGGGGTCTCCGAGGGAGAGACCCAGTACTTC,CASSRTGVSEGETQYF
TRBV20-1,few,TRBJ2-3,-,TGCAGTGCAACTCGAGGGGGACCTTACGATACGCAGTATTTT,CSATRGGPYDTQYF
TRBV6-6,-,TRBJ2-7,-,TGTGCCAGCAGACTTGTAGACTACGAGCAGTACTTC,CASRLVDYEQYF
TRBV28,-,TRBJ2-7,-,TGTGCCAGCAGTCTCGGCGGGTCCCGCGAGCAGTACTTC,CASSLGGSREQYF
TRBV18,few,TRBJ2-3,-,TGTGCCAGCTCACCTCAGCGCGGACTGTCAAAGGATACGCAGTATTTT,CASSPQRGLSKDTQYF
TRBV27,-,TRBJ1-2,-,TGTGCCAGCAGTTTTGGGACTAGCGGGATCCGTGGCTACACCTTC,CASSFGTSGIRGYTF
TRBV6-2/TRBV6-3,-,TRBJ2-7,TRBD1,TGTGCCAGCAGTCTTTGGGCCGGGACAGGCTACGAGCAGTACTTC,CASSLWAGTGYEQYF
TRBV6-1,many,TRBJ2-1,-,TGTGCCAGCGAACCTGGCGGGTCGGCCTACAATGAGCAGTTCTTC,CASEPGGSAYNEQFF
TRBV20-1,-,TRBJ1-1,-,TGCAGTGCGCCGGACCTATTCACTGAAGCTTTCTTT,CSAPDLFTEAFF
TRBV20-1,few,TRBJ2-3,TRBD2,TGCAGTGCTTCCCTAGCGGGGGGGCGTCGAAGAGATACGCAGTATTTT,CSASLAGGRRRDTQYF
TRBV6-1,many,TRBJ2-7,-,TGTGCCAGCAGTGAAGCGTTGGGATTCGACGAGCAGTACTTC,CASSEALGFDEQYF
TRBV12-3/TRBV12-4,few,TRBJ1-6,TRBD1,TGTGCCAGCCACAGGGGGCCTAGTTCACCCCTCCACTTT,CASHRGPSSPLHF
TRBV14,few,TRBJ2-1,TRBD2,TGTGCCAGCAGCCGGGAGACTAGCCCCCTTTACAATGAGCAGTTCTTC,CASSRETSPLYNEQFF
TRBV6-1,few,TRBJ2-7,-,TGTGCCAGCAGTGAGGCAGGATCCTACGAGCAGTACTTC,CASSEAGSYEQYF
TRBV20-1,-,TRBJ1-6,TRBD1,TGCAGTGCTAGCGGGACAGCTAATTCACCCCTCCACTTT,CSASGTANSPLHF
TRBV7-2,few,TRBJ1-5,-,TGTGCCAGCGCTGACCCCAATCAGCCCCAGCATTTT,CASADPNQPQHF
TRBV7-2,-,TRBJ1-6,-,TGTGCCAGCAGCTTAGTGGGGAGCGATTCACCCCTCCACTTT,CASSLVGSDSPLHF
TRBV7-3,many,TRBJ1-3,-,TGTGCCAGCAGCTTAGACCGAGGAGCGCCCTCTGGAAACACCATATATTTT,CASSLDRGAPSGNTIYF
TRBV28,few,TRBJ2-1,TRBD2,TGTGCCAGCAGTTCTCTTAGCGGGAGCTCCTACAATGAGCAGTTCTTC,CASSSLSGSSYNEQFF
TRBV20-1,-,TRBJ2-3,TRBD2,TGCAGTGCTAGAGGAAGCGGGAGGGCCGGGAGCACAGATACGCAGTATTTT,CSARGSGRAGSTDTQYF
TRBV4-2,-,TRBJ2-1,TRBD2,TGTGCCAGCAGCCAAGGTCCGAGCGGGGGGGACAATGAGCAGTTCTTC,CASSQGPSGGDNEQFF
TRBV15,few,TRBJ1-1,-,TGTGCCACCAGCGTGGGGCCACAAGCTTTCTTT,CATSVGPQAFF
TRBV12-3/TRBV12-4,many,TRBJ2-2,-,TGTGCCAGCAGCTTGCTAGCCGGGGAGCTGTTTTTT,CASSLLAGELFF
TRBV28,-,TRBJ2-2,-,TGTGCCAGCAGAACCAGCAGAGGGGTTGCCGGGGAGCTGTTTTTT,CASRTSRGVAGELFF
TRBV5-1,-,TRBJ1-2,TRBD1,TGCGCCAGCAGCTTGGATGGACAGGGGGTAGGGGGCTACACCTTC,CASSLDGQGVGGYTF
TRBV18,-,TRBJ2-5,TRBD1,TGTGCCAGCTCACCGACAGGGGGCTTCCAAGAGACCCAGTACTTC,CASSPTGGFQETQYF
TRBV20-1,many,TRBJ1-4,-,TGCAGCGCCAGGGATGAAAAACTGTTTTTT,CSARDEKLFF
TRBV6-1,few,TRBJ2-3,TRBD2,TGTGCCAGCAGATCCGGGGGGACTAGCACAGATACGCAGTATTTT,CASRSGGTSTDTQYF